The T cell receptor beta chain under discussion was sequenced for a study of CD8+CD57+ T cells in acquired aplastic anemia. Study-level background: Healthy donor CD4+ samples were sequenced to a depth that averaged around 9.9 million reads. Broader study findings: Around 30 sequences, all CD8+ CDR3, were shared between patients and controls.

In the case of this clonotype: The antigen is unknown. A junction end diverges from the germline sequence, so it may reflect a read error.

TCR beta VDJ and CDR3 profiles were obtained from a genomic DNA template. TCRdb recomputed calls from the reads with MiXCR, one row per CDR3 protein. The table records some 410,000 distinct CDR3 sequences, roughly 68% of them present only once. Sequencing was performed on sorted CD4+, CD8+, or CD8+CD57+ T cells (not recorded which) from PBMCs. The source of this sequence is a human donor in good health, serving as a control.

The CDR3 DNA sequence: TGTGCCAGCAGCTTCCCATTTGACAGGAACTACAATGAGTTT. It codes for CASSFPFDRNYNEF. The chain uses TRBV7-9 and TRBJ1-1, with a weak D call TRBD1 (6 bases). This CDR3 region has 14 residues. Looked up from germline, CDR1 is SEHNR and CDR2 is FQNEAQ (reference sequence).